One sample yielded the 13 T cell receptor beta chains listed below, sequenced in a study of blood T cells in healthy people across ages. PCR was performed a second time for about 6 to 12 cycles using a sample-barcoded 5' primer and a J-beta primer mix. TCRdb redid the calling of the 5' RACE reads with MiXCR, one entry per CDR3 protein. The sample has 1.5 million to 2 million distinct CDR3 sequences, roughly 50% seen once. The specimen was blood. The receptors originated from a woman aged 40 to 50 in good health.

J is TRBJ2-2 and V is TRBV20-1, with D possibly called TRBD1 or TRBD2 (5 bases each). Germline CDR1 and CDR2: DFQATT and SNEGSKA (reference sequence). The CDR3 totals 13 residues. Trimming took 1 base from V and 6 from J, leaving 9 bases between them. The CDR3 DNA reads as TGCAGTGCTAGAGTACCGGGACCCGGGGAGCTGTTTTTT. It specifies CSARVPGPGELFF.

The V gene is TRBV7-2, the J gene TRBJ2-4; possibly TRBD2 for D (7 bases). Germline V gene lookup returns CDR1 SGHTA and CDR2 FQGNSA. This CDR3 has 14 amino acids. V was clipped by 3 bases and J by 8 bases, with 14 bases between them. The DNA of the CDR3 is TGTGCCAGCAGCTTCAAGTTAGGGGGGGACATTCAGTACTTC. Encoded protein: CASSFKLGGDIQYF.

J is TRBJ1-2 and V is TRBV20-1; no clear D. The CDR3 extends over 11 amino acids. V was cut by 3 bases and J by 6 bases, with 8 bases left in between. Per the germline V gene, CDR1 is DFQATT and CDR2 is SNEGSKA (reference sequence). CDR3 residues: CSASVVDGYTF. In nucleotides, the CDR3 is TGCAGTGCTAGCGTAGTCGATGGCTACACCTTC.

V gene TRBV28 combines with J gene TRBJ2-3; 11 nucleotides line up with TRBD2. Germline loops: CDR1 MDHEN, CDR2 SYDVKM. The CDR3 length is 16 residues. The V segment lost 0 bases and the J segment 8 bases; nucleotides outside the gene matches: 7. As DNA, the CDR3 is TGTGCCAGCAGTTTATGGACTAGCGGGGACCAGGGTACGCAGTATTTT. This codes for CASSLWTSGDQGTQYF.

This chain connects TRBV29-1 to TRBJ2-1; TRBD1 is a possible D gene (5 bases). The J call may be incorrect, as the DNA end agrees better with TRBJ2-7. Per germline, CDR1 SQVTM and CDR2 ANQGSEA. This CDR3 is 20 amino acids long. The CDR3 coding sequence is TGCAGCGTTGAAGGGGGTCAAGACACAGGACCTGAGAGCTCCTACAATGAGCAGTACTTC. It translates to CSVEGGQDTGPESSYNEQYF.

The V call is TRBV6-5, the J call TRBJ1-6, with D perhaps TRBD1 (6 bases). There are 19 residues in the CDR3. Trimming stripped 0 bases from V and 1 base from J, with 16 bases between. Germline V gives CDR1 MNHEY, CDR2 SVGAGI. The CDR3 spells CASSYSAPGGMSYNSPLHF. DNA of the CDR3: TGTGCCAGCAGTTACTCAGCTCCGGGGGGCATGTCCTATAATTCACCCCTCCACTTT.

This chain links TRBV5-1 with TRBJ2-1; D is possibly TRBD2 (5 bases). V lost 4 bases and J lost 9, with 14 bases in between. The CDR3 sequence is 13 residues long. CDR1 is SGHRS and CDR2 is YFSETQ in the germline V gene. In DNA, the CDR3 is TGCGCCAGCAGCGACCAACGGGAAACTGAGCAGTTCTTC. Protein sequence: CASSDQRETEQFF.

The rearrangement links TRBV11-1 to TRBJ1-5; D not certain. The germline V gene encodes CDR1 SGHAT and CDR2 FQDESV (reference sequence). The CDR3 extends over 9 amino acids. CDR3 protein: CAQNQPQHF. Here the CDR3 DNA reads TGTGCTCAAAATCAGCCCCAGCATTTT.

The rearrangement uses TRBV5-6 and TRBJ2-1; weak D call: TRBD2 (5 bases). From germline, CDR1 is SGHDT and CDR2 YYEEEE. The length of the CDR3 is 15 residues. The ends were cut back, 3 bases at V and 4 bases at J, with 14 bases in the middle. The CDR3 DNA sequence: TGTGCCAGCAGCTCGGGGATGGGTGTTTACAATGAGCAGTTCTTC. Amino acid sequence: CASSSGMGVYNEQFF. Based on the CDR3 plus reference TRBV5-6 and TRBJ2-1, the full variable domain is DAGVTQSPTHLIKTRGQQVTLRCSPKSGHDTVSWYQQALGQGPQFIFQYYEEEERQRGNFPDRFSGHQFPNYSSELNVNALLLGDSALYLCASSSGMGVYNEQFFGPGTRLTVL.

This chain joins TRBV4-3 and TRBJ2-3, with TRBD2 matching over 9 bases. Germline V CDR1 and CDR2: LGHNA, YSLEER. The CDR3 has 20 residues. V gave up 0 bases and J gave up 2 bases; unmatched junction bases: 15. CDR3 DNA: TGCGCCAGCAGCCAAGATGGAGCGGGGGGTTCTAATACGAACACAGATACGCAGTATTTT. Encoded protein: CASSQDGAGGSNTNTDTQYF.

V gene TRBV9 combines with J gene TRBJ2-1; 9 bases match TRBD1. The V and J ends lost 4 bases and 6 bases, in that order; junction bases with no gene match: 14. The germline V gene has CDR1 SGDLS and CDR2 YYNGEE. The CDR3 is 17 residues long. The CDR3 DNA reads TGTGCCAGCAGCACCCCAACGACAGGGGGAAGGGGCAATGAGCAGTTCTTC. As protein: CASSTPTTGGRGNEQFF.

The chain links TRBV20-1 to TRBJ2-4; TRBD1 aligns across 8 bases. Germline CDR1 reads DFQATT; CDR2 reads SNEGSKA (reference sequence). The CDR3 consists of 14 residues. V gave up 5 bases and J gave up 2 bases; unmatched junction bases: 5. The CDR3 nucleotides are TGCAGTGCTCCAGACAGGGGAACCAAAAACATTCAGTACTTC. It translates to CSAPDRGTKNIQYF.

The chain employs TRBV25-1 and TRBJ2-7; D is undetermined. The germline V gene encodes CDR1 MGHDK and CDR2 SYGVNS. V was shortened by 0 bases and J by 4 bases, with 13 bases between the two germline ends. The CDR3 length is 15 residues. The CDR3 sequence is CASSEYEIGTYEQYF. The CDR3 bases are TGTGCCAGCAGTGAATATGAGATAGGCACATACGAGCAGTACTTC.